A selection of T cell receptor beta chains follows, all from one sample in a study of cytomegalovirus exposure and HLA in healthy donors. Profiling relied on immunoSEQ multiplex PCR, and the TCRdb table lists in-frame clones only, not all of them. Of about 150,000 clones listed, about 80% are singletons. Sequencing was carried out using PBMCs. The receptor source for this set is a woman in her thirties or forties in good health and CMV-seronegative. The CDR3 runs from the conserved cysteine through the conserved F or W. Each record gives: clone size, J gene, V gene, D gene, CDR3 protein, CDR3 DNA. D genes are given only for firm matches. Size tells how often a clone was seen (once, few, many) or the class of an expanded clone, and some rows leave it out.

clone size: NA; J gene: TRBJ2-7; V gene: TRBV6-1; D gene: NA; CDR3 protein: CASSVYPRENEQYF; CDR3 DNA: TGTGCCAGCAGTGTGTACCCGAGGGAAAACGAGCAGTACTTC
clone size: NA; J gene: TRBJ2-1; V gene: TRBV5-1; D gene: TRBD2; CDR3 protein: CASSPRFSQSFSGIHNEQFF; CDR3 DNA: TGCGCCAGCAGCCCCAGATTTTCGCAGTCCTTTAGCGGGATCCACAATGAGCAGTTCTTC
clone size: NA; J gene: TRBJ2-5; V gene: TRBV5-1; D gene: TRBD1; CDR3 protein: CASSFPTGGTGETQYF; CDR3 DNA: TGCGCCAGCAGCTTCCCGACAGGGGGGACCGGAGAGACCCAGTACTTC
clone size: once; J gene: TRBJ1-2; V gene: TRBV5-4; D gene: TRBD1; CDR3 protein: CASSQPNRQGVDYGYTF; CDR3 DNA: TGTGCCAGCAGCCAGCCTAACAGACAGGGGGTAGACTATGGCTACACCTTC
clone size: NA; J gene: TRBJ2-7; V gene: TRBV5-4; D gene: NA; CDR3 protein: CASSYGGAESYEQYF; CDR3 DNA: TGTGCCAGCAGTTATGGCGGGGCCGAATCCTACGAGCAGTACTTC
clone size: NA; J gene: TRBJ1-4; V gene: TRBV9; D gene: TRBD1; CDR3 protein: CASSQGGLNEKLFF; CDR3 DNA: TGTGCCAGCTCACAAGGGGGCCTGAATGAAAAACTGTTTTTT
clone size: NA; J gene: TRBJ1-2; V gene: TRBV29-1; D gene: NA; CDR3 protein: CSVPPAGNYGYTF; CDR3 DNA: TGCAGCGTTCCCCCCGCAGGGAACTATGGCTACACCTTC
clone size: NA; J gene: TRBJ2-5; V gene: TRBV28; D gene: NA; CDR3 protein: CASSSVETQYF; CDR3 DNA: TGTGCCAGCAGTTCTGTTGAGACCCAGTACTTC
clone size: NA; J gene: TRBJ1-1; V gene: TRBV29-1; D gene: NA; CDR3 protein: CSVLPQQRGTEAFF; CDR3 DNA: TGCAGTGTCCTCCCCCAACAGCGGGGCACTGAAGCTTTCTTT
clone size: few; J gene: TRBJ2-2; V gene: TRBV6-1; D gene: NA; CDR3 protein: CASRNTQGAGELFF; CDR3 DNA: TGTGCCAGCAGGAATACCCAGGGTGCCGGGGAGCTGTTTTTT
clone size: few; J gene: TRBJ1-4; V gene: TRBV30; D gene: NA; CDR3 protein: CAWSGGSTNEKLFF; CDR3 DNA: TGTGCCTGGAGTGGTGGGAGTACTAATGAAAAACTGTTTTTT
clone size: NA; J gene: TRBJ2-1; V gene: TRBV27; D gene: NA; CDR3 protein: CASSLSSGWRQFF; CDR3 DNA: TGTGCCAGCAGTTTATCGAGCGGCTGGAGGCAGTTCTTC
clone size: few; J gene: TRBJ1-4; V gene: TRBV27; D gene: NA; CDR3 protein: CASRTALTRNEKLFF; CDR3 DNA: TGTGCCAGCCGTACTGCCCTTACGCGAAATGAAAAACTGTTTTTT
clone size: NA; J gene: TRBJ1-2; V gene: TRBV5-6; D gene: NA; CDR3 protein: CASLPWAGEESSGYTF; CDR3 DNA: TGTGCCAGCCTCCCTTGGGCGGGGGAAGAGTCGAGCGGCTACACCTTC